These T cell receptor beta chains were read from a single sample in a study of neurological immune-mediated disorders. Using its own MiXCR run on the 5' RACE reads, TCRdb lists one record per CDR3 protein. The table includes approximately 130,000 distinct CDR3 sequences, roughly 3.1% detected once. The material sequenced was PBMCs. The receptors come from a woman aged 25 to 39 with multiple sclerosis. The CDR3 runs from the conserved cysteine through the conserved F or W. A D gene is named only where the DNA matches it firmly. Not all rows give a size; the values are once, few, many and, for expanded clones, a class.

v_gene: TRBV18
j_gene: TRBJ2-3
d_gene: NA
abundance: many
CDR3nt: TGTGCCAGCTCTCGACAGAGGGGCACAGATACGCAGTATTTT
CDR3aa: CASSRQRGTDTQYF

v_gene: TRBV7-2
j_gene: TRBJ2-1
d_gene: TRBD2
abundance: many
CDR3nt: TGTGCCAGCAGCTTAAGACTAGCGGGGGGAGATGAGCAGTTCTTC
CDR3aa: CASSLRLAGGDEQFF

v_gene: TRBV2
j_gene: TRBJ2-4
d_gene: TRBD2
abundance: NA
CDR3nt: TGTGCCAGCAGGGCGGGAGGAAACATTCAGTACTTC
CDR3aa: CASRAGGNIQYF

v_gene: TRBV7-9
j_gene: TRBJ2-1
d_gene: NA
abundance: many
CDR3nt: TGTGCCAGCAGCTTAGGACCGGCGGGGAACAATGAGCAGTTCTTC
CDR3aa: CASSLGPAGNNEQFF

v_gene: TRBV12-3/TRBV12-4
j_gene: TRBJ2-5
d_gene: NA
abundance: many
CDR3nt: TGTGCCAGCAGTGGGGCCCTTAGGGACCAGTACTTC
CDR3aa: CASSGALRDQYF

v_gene: TRBV20-1
j_gene: TRBJ2-1
d_gene: TRBD2
abundance: many
CDR3nt: TGCAGTGCTAGTTGGTCTAGCGGGATCAATGAGCAGTTCTTC
CDR3aa: CSASWSSGINEQFF

v_gene: TRBV5-6
j_gene: TRBJ2-5
d_gene: TRBD2
abundance: few
CDR3nt: TGTGCCAGCAGCCTCCGGACTAGCGGACCCCTACGGACCCAGTACTTC
CDR3aa: CASSLRTSGPLRTQYF

v_gene: TRBV20-1
j_gene: TRBJ1-5
d_gene: NA
abundance: many
CDR3nt: TGCAGTGCTAGCCCGGAAGGGGATCAGCCCCAGCATTTT
CDR3aa: CSASPEGDQPQHF

v_gene: TRBV20-1
j_gene: TRBJ1-2
d_gene: TRBD1
abundance: many
CDR3nt: TGCAGGACAGGGCCTGGCTACACCTTC
CDR3aa: CRTGPGYTF

v_gene: TRBV20-1
j_gene: TRBJ2-5
d_gene: TRBD2
abundance: few
CDR3nt: TGCAGTGCTGGCATCGGGAGGGCCCGAGAGACCCAGTACTTC
CDR3aa: CSAGIGRARETQYF

v_gene: TRBV5-1
j_gene: TRBJ2-1
d_gene: NA
abundance: many
CDR3nt: TGCGCCAGCAGCCCCAAGGCAGCCATCTACTACAATGAGCAGTTCTTC
CDR3aa: CASSPKAAIYYNEQFF

v_gene: TRBV20-1
j_gene: TRBJ2-5
d_gene: TRBD2
abundance: many
CDR3nt: TGCAGTGCTAGAGTGGCGGGAGCTCAAGAGACCCAGTACTTC
CDR3aa: CSARVAGAQETQYF

v_gene: TRBV7-8
j_gene: TRBJ1-1
d_gene: NA
abundance: many
CDR3nt: TGTGCCAGCAGCTCCATCATGGCGGGGAACACTGAAGCTTTCTTT
CDR3aa: CASSSIMAGNTEAFF

v_gene: TRBV5-6
j_gene: TRBJ1-4
d_gene: NA
abundance: many
CDR3nt: TGTGCCAGCAGCTTCCGCCGGGTTGCAACTAATGAAAAACTGTTTTTT
CDR3aa: CASSFRRVATNEKLFF

v_gene: TRBV6-5
j_gene: TRBJ2-7
d_gene: TRBD2
abundance: few
CDR3nt: TGTGCCAGCAGCCTTCGACCTAGCGGGGGGTCACCCTACGAGCAGTACTTC
CDR3aa: CASSLRPSGGSPYEQYF

v_gene: TRBV29-1
j_gene: TRBJ2-1
d_gene: TRBD2
abundance: many
CDR3nt: TGCAGCGTTGCCCCCCTTAGCGGGGTCCGAAATGAGCAGTTCTTC
CDR3aa: CSVAPLSGVRNEQFF

v_gene: TRBV7-8
j_gene: TRBJ1-4
d_gene: NA
abundance: many
CDR3nt: TGTGCCAGCAGCCGACAGGCGGGAGAAAAACTGTTTTTT
CDR3aa: CASSRQAGEKLFF

v_gene: TRBV20-1
j_gene: TRBJ2-1
d_gene: TRBD2
abundance: many
CDR3nt: TGCAGTGCGAACAATCCACTAGCGGGAGGTTACAATGAGCAGTTCTTC
CDR3aa: CSANNPLAGGYNEQFF

v_gene: TRBV7-8
j_gene: TRBJ1-2
d_gene: TRBD1
abundance: many
CDR3nt: TGTGCCAGCAGCTTAGGGATAGGTCCTGGACAGGGAAATGGCTACACCTTC
CDR3aa: CASSLGIGPGQGNGYTF

v_gene: TRBV29-1
j_gene: TRBJ1-2
d_gene: NA
abundance: many
CDR3nt: TGCAGCGTGGCGGGGTTTTCGTCGGATGGCTACACCTTC
CDR3aa: CSVAGFSSDGYTF